The 22 T cell receptor beta chains given below trace back to one sample, sequenced in a study of T cell repertoires in cytomegalovirus infection. TCRdb re-derived calls from the reads in MiXCR, one entry per CDR3 protein. The sample records about 150,000 distinct CDR3 sequences, about a sixth being singletons. The specimen sequenced was CD8+ T cells from PBMCs. The source is a human donor in good health (CMV status not recorded). Some clones in this sample may be carry-over from other donors' samples.

There are a few counts of this clonotype. The chain carries TRBV28 and TRBJ2-1; 10 bases agree with TRBD2. The germline gives CDR1 MDHEN, CDR2 SYDVKM. V lost 4 bases, J lost 8 bases, and 8 bases stayed unmatched. The CDR3 spans 15 residues. The CDR3 loop is CASSYRSGRAYEQFF. In nucleotides, the CDR3 is TGTGCCAGCAGTTACAGAAGCGGGAGGGCCTATGAGCAGTTCTTC.

This clonotype was detected many times. This chain links TRBV6-2 or TRBV6-3 with TRBJ2-1; D gene uncertain. Per germline, CDR1 MNHEY and CDR2 SVGEGT. The CDR3 is 15 amino acids. V gave up 3 bases and J gave up 1 base, with 10 bases separating them. The CDR3 protein is CASSYSRDSYNEQFF. The CDR3 region has the DNA TGTGCCAGCAGTTATAGTAGAGATTCCTACAATGAGCAGTTCTTC.

In this sample, this clonotype turned up a few times. The genes are TRBV29-1 and TRBJ2-7; no definite D call. The V gene's germline CDR1 is SQVTM and CDR2 ANQGSEA. Between the trimmed V and J ends, which lost 4 bases and 0 bases, there was a span of 10 bases. The CDR3 is made up of 13 amino acids. CDR3 DNA: TGCAGCGTTGTGGCACCGAGCTCCTACGAGCAGTACTTC. It specifies CSVVAPSSYEQYF.

Of note for this clonotype: This clone may be a read error of a much larger clone one base away. The V and J genes are TRBV7-8 and TRBJ1-6; D ambiguous. The V and J ends lost 1 base and 8 bases respectively, with 9 bases between them. CDR1 and CDR2 (germline): SGHVS, FQNEAQ. The CDR3 runs to 14 residues. In DNA, the CDR3 is TGTGCCAGCAGCTTAGAAAGATCCTATTCACCCCTCCACTTT. It translates to CASSLERSYSPLHF.

J is TRBJ2-5 and V is TRBV7-6; 10 bases fit TRBD1. CDR1 and CDR2 from the germline V gene are SGHVS and FNYEAQ. CDR3 size: 15 residues. V trimming: 5 bases; J trimming: 2 bases; junction bases outside the gene matches: 5. CDR3 nucleotide sequence: TGTGCCAGCAGCAAACCGGGACAGGGGCAAGAGACCCAGTACTTC. Translated: CASSKPGQGQETQYF.

The chain is built from TRBV7-8 and TRBJ2-7; unclear D gene. Between the trimmed V and J ends, which lost 6 bases and 6 bases, there was a span of 9 bases. The length of the CDR3 is 11 residues. Germline V gene lookup returns CDR1 SGHVS and CDR2 FQNEAQ. The CDR3 DNA sequence: TGTGCCAGCAGTCCCAGTGCCGAGCAGTACTTC. Translated, it gives CASSPSAEQYF.

The chain is built from TRBV11-2 and TRBJ1-2; no firm D call. Trimming took 5 bases from V and 2 from J, leaving 12 bases between them. The CDR3 has 14 amino acids. Germline CDR1 is SGHAT and CDR2 is FQNNGV. CDR3 protein: CASSSLLINYGYTF. In nucleotides, the CDR3 is TGTGCCAGCAGCAGCCTTTTAATCAACTATGGCTACACCTTC.

The chain uses TRBV20-1 and TRBJ2-7, with TRBD1 matching over 7 bases. CDR3 size: 13 residues. The V segment lost 6 bases and the J segment 3 bases; nucleotides outside the gene matches: 8. Germline lookup yields CDR1 DFQATT and CDR2 SNEGSKA (reference sequence). CDR3: CSARSGTDYEQYF. The CDR3 region has the DNA TGCAGTGCAAGATCCGGGACAGACTACGAGCAGTACTTC.

A few counts support this clonotype. The chain has TRBV7-6 and TRBJ2-7; no definite D call. V was pared by 2 bases and J by 3 bases, with 14 bases between. This CDR3 has 15 residues. Germline V CDR1 and CDR2: SGHVS, FNYEAQ. CDR3 bases: TGTGCCAGCAGCTTAAGAGGAGATCAAAACTACGAGCAGTACTTC. Translating gives CASSLRGDQNYEQYF.

This clonotype was seen more than once but under ten times. The rearrangement joins TRBV28 to TRBJ2-7, with TRBD2 matching 15 bases. CDR1 MDHEN and CDR2 SYDVKM come from the germline V gene. V gave up 5 bases and J gave up 3 bases; unmatched junction bases: 11. This CDR3 has 18 amino acids. CDR3 DNA: TGTGCCAGCAGTCGATGGACTAGCGGGAGGGCCGTGAACTACGAGCAGTACTTC. Translated, it gives CASSRWTSGRAVNYEQYF.

V is TRBV28 and J is TRBJ1-5; D is unclear. CDR3 length: 9 amino acids. Germline values: CDR1 MDHEN, CDR2 SYDVKM. Trimming pared 10 bases from V and 8 bases from J, leaving 6 bases between. The CDR3 loop reads CATVKPQHF. CDR3 nucleotides: TGTGCCACCGTAAAGCCCCAGCATTTT.

Many counts were recorded for this clonotype. This chain uses TRBV7-2 with TRBJ2-1; no firm D call. Germline assignment: CDR1 SGHTA and CDR2 FQGNSA. The germline V and J ends were trimmed by 4 bases and 6 bases, with 13 bases remaining between them. The CDR3 totals 14 residues. CDR3: CASSSTFSGNEQFF. As DNA, the CDR3 is TGTGCCAGCAGCTCGACATTCTCCGGCAATGAGCAGTTCTTC.

The table lists this clonotype with a few counts. The chain combines TRBV6-1 with TRBJ2-5; TRBD2 matches 10 bases. The V gene end was trimmed by 6 bases and the J gene end by 5 bases; junction bases not matched to a gene: 9. CDR1 is MNHNS and CDR2 is SASEGT in the germline V gene. CDR3 size: 15 residues. CDR3 sequence reads: CASSFGSGRSETQYF. The CDR3 bases are TGTGCCAGCAGCTTCGGTAGCGGGAGGTCGGAGACCCAGTACTTC.

This clonotype is categorized as medium-sized (0.01 to 0.1%). J is TRBJ2-1 and V is TRBV6-1; TRBD1 might be the D (5 bases). Germline values: CDR1 MNHNS, CDR2 SASEGT. V shed 5 bases and J shed 4 bases, with 15 bases lying between them. The CDR3 has 15 amino acids. CDR3 in amino acids: CASSSGIPKYNEQFF. The DNA of the CDR3 is TGTGCCAGCAGTTCAGGGATCCCGAAGTACAATGAGCAGTTCTTC.

The J gene is TRBJ1-2, the V gene TRBV4-2; the D is unclear. The germline CDR1 and CDR2 sequences are LGHNA and YNFKEQ. The ends were cut back, 1 base at V and 3 bases at J, with 3 bases in the middle. This CDR3 region has 12 residues. For the CDR3, the DNA is TGTGCCAGCAGCCAAGGAGACTATGGCTACACCTTC. Translating gives CASSQGDYGYTF.

This clonotype was detected a few times. The chain uses TRBV27 and TRBJ1-2; 7 bases are shared with TRBD1. V shed 0 bases and J 8 bases; nucleotides not matched to a gene: 3. Germline V lookup: CDR1 MNHEY, CDR2 SMNVEV (reference sequence). The CDR3 spans 13 residues. The DNA of the CDR3 is TGTGCCAGCAGTTTATCGACAGGGTTCGGCTACACCTTC. Translating it yields CASSLSTGFGYTF.

The V and J genes are TRBV28 and TRBJ2-7; the D gene is possibly TRBD1 (5 bases). Trimming left V 3 bases short and J 3 bases short, with 9 bases between. Germline lookup yields CDR1 MDHEN and CDR2 SYDVKM. CDR3 length: 13 amino acids. Written as DNA, the CDR3 is TGTGCCAGCAGTTTGGGGCTTTACTACGAGCAGTACTTC. Protein sequence: CASSLGLYYEQYF.

This clonotype was recorded at least ten times. The chain combines TRBV5-6 with TRBJ2-3; tentatively, D is TRBD1 (6 bases). Germline-derived CDR1 and CDR2 are SGHDT and YYEEEE. V lost 3 bases, J lost 7 bases, and 15 bases lay in between. This CDR3 spans 14 amino acids. CDR3 region: CASSSRDISNTQYF. As DNA, the CDR3 is TGTGCCAGCAGCTCCCGGGACATATCGAATACGCAGTATTTT.

The chain has TRBV7-9 and TRBJ1-1; D uncertain. Between the trimmed V and J ends, which lost 5 bases and 0 bases, there was a span of 10 bases. The germline gives CDR1 SEHNR, CDR2 FQNEAQ (reference sequence). This CDR3 has 14 residues. The CDR3 here is CASSPADMNTEAFF. The CDR3 nucleotides are TGTGCCAGCAGCCCCGCAGACATGAACACTGAAGCTTTCTTT.

This clonotype showed up just a few times. The chain uses TRBV7-9 and TRBJ1-1, with D unresolved. Trimming stripped 4 bases from V and 0 bases from J, with 12 bases between. This CDR3 is 15 amino acids long. Germline V lookup: CDR1 SEHNR, CDR2 FQNEAQ (reference sequence). Here the CDR3 DNA reads TGTGCCAGCAGCTATTCTTCCAGCATGAACACTGAAGCTTTCTTT. As protein: CASSYSSSMNTEAFF.

This sequence joins TRBV15 and TRBJ2-2; no definite D call. In germline, CDR1 is LNHNV, CDR2 YYDKDF (reference sequence). V was cut by 3 bases and J by 4 bases, with 12 bases left in between. This CDR3 contains 15 residues. CDR3 protein: CATSRVEILTGELFF. DNA for the CDR3: TGTGCCACCAGCAGGGTAGAGATACTCACCGGGGAGCTGTTTTTT.

This rearrangement joins TRBV11-1 to TRBJ2-1; 7 nucleotides align to TRBD1. The CDR3 loop spans 16 amino acids. V gave up 3 bases and J gave up 2 bases; unmatched junction bases: 7. Germline CDR1 and CDR2: SGHAT and FQDESV (reference sequence). The CDR3 here is CASSLTGKKAYNEQFF. DNA of the CDR3: TGTGCCAGCAGCTTGACAGGGAAAAAGGCCTACAATGAGCAGTTCTTC.